One T cell receptor (beta chain) is described in this entry. This sample is drawn from a study of blood T cell repertoires in COVID-19. Study information: The samples span acute and convalescent COVID-19 from the United States, Italy and Spain.

Under the authors' procedure: From reference gene primer amplification, estimates of nucleated cell counts were derived. Assay used: immunoSEQ multiplex PCR; TCRdb lists only in-frame clones, some missing. From that table come the V and J calls and clone size; the DNA was used to work out D and trimming. The profile shows over 400,000 clones, roughly 88% of them singletons. The sample taken for sequencing was peripheral blood. The sequence derives from a woman aged 25 to 39 with active or convalescent COVID-19.

As DNA, the CDR3 is TGTGCCAGCAGCAGGGGACAGGGGGCGGGTGGCCCTTTAGGTGGTGCTTTCTTT. Its translation is CASSRGQGAGGPLGGAFF. This chain links TRBV5-5 with TRBJ1-1; 12 nucleotides match TRBD1. The CDR3 length is 18 residues. The V gene's germline CDR1 is SGHKS and CDR2 YYEKEE (reference sequence). Germline trimming cut 4 bases from V and 11 bases from J; bases unmatched to any gene: 21. The full variable domain, rest sourced from reference TRBV5-5 and TRBJ1-1, is DAGVTQSPTHLIKTRGQQVTLRCSPISGHKSVSWYQQVLGQGPQFIFQYYEKEERGRGNFPDRFSARQFPNYSSELNVNALLLGDSALYLCASSRGQGAGGPLGGAFFGQGTRLTVV.